The clone carrying this T cell receptor (beta chain) was picked up a small number of times. TCRdb re-derived calls from the RT-PCR reads in MiXCR, one entry per CDR3 protein. The table records some 960,000 distinct CDR3 sequences, about a sixth of them present only once. The V end was cut by 4 bases, the J end by 8 bases, with 15 bases between. Germline V lookup: CDR1 SGDLS, CDR2 YYNGEE. The CDR3 totals 13 residues. The data originate from a study of patients and donors after allogeneic stem cell transplantation. The chain has TRBV9 and TRBJ1-2, with D possibly being TRBD1 (5 bases). This clonotype originated in a human donor who was either an allogeneic HSCT recipient or a stem cell or donor lymphocyte infusion donor (not recorded which). It is not recorded whose cells these are; they may come from a transplant donor. Sequencing input: blood, either unsorted or a sorted T cell fraction (not recorded which). For the CDR3, the DNA is TGTGCCAGCAGCAGCAGGGTTACGGACGGCTACACCTTC. Protein: CASSSRVTDGYTF.